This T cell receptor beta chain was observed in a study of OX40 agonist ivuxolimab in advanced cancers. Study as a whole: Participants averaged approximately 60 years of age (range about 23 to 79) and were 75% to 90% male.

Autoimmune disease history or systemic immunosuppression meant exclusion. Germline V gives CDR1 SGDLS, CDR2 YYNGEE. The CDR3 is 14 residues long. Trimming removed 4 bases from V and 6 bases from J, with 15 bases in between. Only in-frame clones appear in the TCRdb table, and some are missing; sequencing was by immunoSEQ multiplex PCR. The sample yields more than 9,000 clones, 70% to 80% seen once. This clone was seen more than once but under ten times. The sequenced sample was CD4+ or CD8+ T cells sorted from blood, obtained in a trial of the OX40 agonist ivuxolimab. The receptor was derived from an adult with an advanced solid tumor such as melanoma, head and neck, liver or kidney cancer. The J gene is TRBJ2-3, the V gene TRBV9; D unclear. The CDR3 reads CASSTGPQWDTQYF. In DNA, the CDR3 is TGTGCCAGCAGCACCGGACCCCAGTGGGATACGCAGTATTTT.